This T cell receptor beta chain came from a study of T cell clusters in autoimmune cytopenias. Measured by frequency, this clonotype is medium-sized (0.01 to 0.1%). TRB was amplified by touch-down multiplex PCR, primer pools A and B combined. Following a re-call of the multiplex PCR reads, TCRdb has one entry per CDR3 protein and lacks DNA. The table gives roughly 6,100 distinct CDR3 sequences; the top ten clones make up about 40% of it. TRB amplification used roughly 250 ng of peripheral blood genomic DNA. Germline V lookup: CDR1 LGHNA, CDR2 YSLEER. The CDR3 runs to 15 residues. In addition, the sample was reused for a study of T cell repertoires in aging, cancer and after chemotherapy.

The sequence was collected from a human donor in good health. The gene calls are TRBV4-3 and TRBJ2-7; TCRdb lists TRBD1, though no DNA is available to test this call. What was sequenced was peripheral blood. This chain's CDR3 is CASSHRTGSSYEQYF.